This TCR beta chain was profiled in a study of control samples from healthy donors and cancer patients. Trimming removed 6 bases at V and 0 bases at J, with 12 bases between. Germline V gives CDR1 MNHEY, CDR2 SVGAGI. CDR3 length: 15 amino acids. Method: immunoSEQ multiplex PCR; TCRdb's copy keeps in-frame clones and lacks some. The sample totals some 190,000 clones; its top ten clones hold roughly 2%. The genes are TRBV6-5 and TRBJ1-5, with a weak D call TRBD1 (6 bases). The material sequenced was blood. The TCR was taken from a woman aged 25-40 years in good health. This chain's CDR3 is CASRALTGSNQPQHF. The CDR3 DNA sequence: TGTGCCAGCAGGGCTCTGACAGGTAGCAATCAGCCCCAGCATTTT.